These 29 T cell receptor beta chains share one sample of origin, sequenced in a study of CD8 T cells in Susac syndrome. It was with random hexamers that roughly 0.45 to 1 ug RNA was reverse transcribed. TCRdb fed the immunoSEQ multiplex PCR reads into MiXCR, producing one record per CDR3 protein. The sample yields tens of thousands of distinct CDR3 sequences, roughly 94% seen once. The source material was CD4+ T cells from PBMCs. Receptors were obtained from a human donor with Susac syndrome.

The table lists this clonotype with a count of one. A junction end diverges from the germline sequence, so it may reflect a read error. This chain uses TRBV27 with TRBJ1-2, with 7 bases fitting TRBD1. Germline lookup yields CDR1 MNHEY and CDR2 SMNVEV (reference sequence). The CDR3 is 12 residues long. The CDR3 DNA sequence: TGTGCCAGCGGTTTCTTGGACAGGGGCTACACCTTC. Amino acids: CASGFLDRGYTF.

This clonotype has just one count. V and J are TRBV5-1 and TRBJ2-7; 8 bases match TRBD2. With V trimmed by 1 base and J by 5 bases, 5 bases remained unmatched. Germline-derived CDR1 and CDR2 are SGHRS and YFSETQ. CDR3 size: 14 residues. CDR3 loop: CASSLLVSGDEQYF. CDR3 nucleotides: TGCGCCAGCAGCTTGTTAGTTAGCGGGGACGAGCAGTACTTC.

This chain joins TRBV10-3 and TRBJ2-5; 9 positions agree with TRBD2. The CDR3 runs to 16 residues. Per germline, CDR1 ENHRY and CDR2 SYGVKD. Germline trimming cut 3 bases from V and 3 bases from J; bases unmatched to any gene: 8. Here the CDR3 DNA reads TGTGCCATCAGTGATCCAGCGGGGGGCCTCGAAGAGACCCAGTACTTC. Translating it yields CAISDPAGGLEETQYF.

This rearrangement joins TRBV21-1 to TRBJ2-7; whether TRBD2, the table's D call, matches the DNA was not checked. TRBV21-1 is a listed pseudogene. This CDR3 is 13 amino acids long. The CDR3 bases are TGTGCCAGCAGCAAAGATGGGAGGGGCGAGCAGTACTTC. Its protein is CASSKDGRGEQYF.

The rearrangement links TRBV30 to TRBJ2-1; 11 bases match TRBD2. CDR1 is GTSNPN and CDR2 is SVGIG in the germline V gene (reference sequence). V lost 4 bases and J lost 2; bases outside the gene matches: 4. The CDR3 contains 15 residues. The CDR3 loop is CAWNLAGGPYNEQFF. CDR3 DNA sequence: TGTGCCTGGAATCTAGCGGGGGGCCCCTACAATGAGCAGTTCTTC.

V is TRBV7-9 and J is TRBJ2-7; no clear D. CDR1 is SEHNR and CDR2 is FQNEAQ in the germline V gene (reference sequence). The CDR3 consists of 13 residues. V dropped 2 bases and J dropped 4 bases, with 9 bases sitting between them. This CDR3 is CASSLLSQYEQYF. For the CDR3, the DNA is TGTGCCAGCAGCTTACTCTCCCAGTACGAGCAGTACTTC.

The chain employs TRBV7-6 and TRBJ2-3; no reliable D call. The CDR3 has 14 amino acids. Germline-derived CDR1 and CDR2 are SGHVS and FNYEAQ. Trimming stripped 0 bases from V and 2 bases from J, with 6 bases between. CDR3 nucleotide sequence: TGTGCCAGCAGCTTAGCCACAAACACAGATACGCAGTATTTT. This sequence encodes CASSLATNTDTQYF.

This clonotype has a single count. The chain links TRBV29-1 to TRBJ1-5, with a possible D match to TRBD1 (6 bases). The CDR3 sequence is 14 residues long. The germline V gene encodes CDR1 SQVTM and CDR2 ANQGSEA. V lost 4 bases and J lost 11, with 21 bases in between. The DNA for the CDR3 is TGCAGCGTTGGGACAGCGGCAGGTTCGACGACCCAGCATTTT. This sequence encodes CSVGTAAGSTTQHF.

The chain joins TRBV9 to TRBJ2-5; TRBD1 might be the D (7 bases). The CDR3 consists of 15 residues. CDR1 SGDLS and CDR2 YYNGEE come from the germline V gene. V was shortened by 3 bases and J by 5 bases, with 17 bases between the two germline ends. The CDR3 protein is CASSGSGGTMETQYF. The CDR3 region has the DNA TGTGCCAGCAGCGGATCAGGGGGGACAATGGAGACCCAGTACTTC.

This clonotype was picked up one time. The chain couples TRBV5-1 to TRBJ1-2; maybe TRBD1 (5 bases). CDR3 length equals 15 residues. Trimming stripped 0 bases from V and 8 bases from J, with 17 bases between. Per germline, CDR1 SGHRS and CDR2 YFSETQ. In nucleotides, the CDR3 is TGCGCCAGCAGCTTGGCCGCGAGGGGAGGCGGCGGCTACACCTTC. Its translation: CASSLAARGGGGYTF.

The chain uses TRBV27 and TRBJ2-7, with 14 bases identical to TRBD2. CDR3 length equals 14 residues. Germline lookup yields CDR1 MNHEY and CDR2 SMNVEV (reference sequence). Losses at the gene ends were 6 bases for V and 7 bases for J; bases not matched to a gene: 5. CDR3 residues: CASRGLAGETEQYF. In DNA, the CDR3 is TGTGCCAGCAGGGGACTAGCGGGGGAAACGGAGCAGTACTTC.

The rearrangement joins TRBV6-5 to TRBJ1-1, with 10 bases that match TRBD1. Losses at the gene ends were 7 bases for V and 1 base for J; bases not matched to a gene: 3. Germline V gene lookup returns CDR1 MNHEY and CDR2 SVGAGI. This CDR3 contains 14 residues. This CDR3 reads CASTRTGGNTEAFF. For the CDR3, the DNA is TGTGCCAGCACCCGGACAGGGGGGAACACTGAAGCTTTCTTT.

The chain links TRBV25-1 to TRBJ2-7, with D possibly TRBD1 on 6 matching bases. Trimming took off 5 bases at V and 4 bases at J, with 9 bases between the two ends. This CDR3 comprises 12 residues. Germline V lookup: CDR1 MGHDK, CDR2 SYGVNS. CDR3 amino acids: CASSHTGYEQYF. Written as DNA, the CDR3 is TGTGCCAGCAGTCATACAGGGTACGAGCAGTACTTC.

V gene TRBV29-1 combines with J gene TRBJ1-1; D remains ambiguous. Trimming took 7 bases from V and 8 from J, leaving 8 bases between them. CDR1 and CDR2 (germline): SQVTM, ANQGSEA. The length of the CDR3 is 9 residues. The CDR3 bases are TGCAGCGCGAAGGAGGAAGCTTTCTTT. Translation: CSAKEEAFF.

The chain combines TRBV19 with TRBJ2-5; possible D gene TRBD1, 5 bases. This CDR3 is 14 amino acids long. The germline CDR1 and CDR2 sequences are LNHDA and SQIVND (reference sequence). Deletions cut 4 bases from V and 7 bases from J, with 16 bases between. DNA for the CDR3: TGTGCCAGTAGTAAAGGGCCAGGGTTTGGGACCCAGTACTTC. It yields the protein CASSKGPGFGTQYF.

This chain uses TRBV14 with TRBJ2-7, with a tentative D call TRBD2 (7 bases). With 1 base removed from V and 0 bases from J, the gap between germline ends came to 10 bases. From germline, CDR1 is SGHDN and CDR2 FVKESK. The CDR3 is made up of 15 amino acids. The CDR3 reads CASSQGGGISYEQYF. CDR3 bases: TGTGCCAGCAGCCAAGGCGGGGGCATCTCCTACGAGCAGTACTTC. The full variable domain, its missing parts supplied by reference TRBV14 and TRBJ2-7, is EAGVTQFPSHSVIEKGQTVTLRCDPISGHDNLYWYRRVMGKEIKFLLHFVKESKQDESGMPNNRFLAERTGGTYSTLKVQPAELEDSGVYFCASSQGGGISYEQYFGPGTRLTVT.

The chain uses TRBV20-1 and TRBJ2-3; TRBD2 matches 7 bases. Trimming removed 3 bases from V and 6 bases from J; junction bases left unmatched: 18. The germline V gene has CDR1 DFQATT and CDR2 SNEGSKA (reference sequence). This CDR3 contains 17 residues. This CDR3 is CSARRIQRGSLGDTQYF. The CDR3 DNA follows: TGCAGTGCTAGGAGGATCCAGCGGGGATCGCTTGGGGATACGCAGTATTTT.

The J gene is TRBJ2-7, the V gene TRBV20-1; TRBD2 might be the D (6 bases). The V gene lost 5 bases and the J gene lost 6 bases, with 17 bases spanning the gap. Germline-derived CDR1 and CDR2 are DFQATT and SNEGSKA (reference sequence). The CDR3 loop spans 13 amino acids. The CDR3 DNA follows: TGCAGTGCTGAGATCGGGACTCCCTTCGAGCAGTACTTC. As protein: CSAEIGTPFEQYF.

The chain employs TRBV15 and TRBJ1-4, with 9 bases lining up with TRBD1. V was clipped by 1 base and J by 5 bases; unmatched bases: 2. CDR3 length: 15 amino acids. CDR1 LNHNV and CDR2 YYDKDF come from the germline V gene (reference sequence). The DNA for the CDR3 is TGTGCCACCAGCAGAGGCGGACAGGGGAATGAAAAACTGTTTTTT. Protein sequence: CATSRGGQGNEKLFF. Full variable domain (rest looked up from reference TRBV15 and TRBJ1-4): DAMVIQNPRYQVTQFGKPVTLSCSQTLNHNVMYWYQQKSSQAPKLLFHYYDKDFNNEADTPDNFQSRRPNTSFCFLDIRSPGLGDTAMYLCATSRGGQGNEKLFFGSGTQLSVL.

The rearrangement joins TRBV7-9 to TRBJ2-5; 12 bases fit TRBD2. CDR1 is SEHNR, CDR2 FQNEAQ, per germline (reference sequence). J gave up 3 bases and V 0 bases, and 5 bases lay outside the gene matches. The length of the CDR3 is 17 residues. The CDR3 nucleotides read TGTGCCAGCAGCTTAGCTGGACTAGCGGGGCCCAAAGAGACCCAGTACTTC. Translating it yields CASSLAGLAGPKETQYF. Combining the CDR3 with reference TRBV7-9 and TRBJ2-5 gives the whole variable domain DTGVSQNPRHKITKRGQNVTFRCDPISEHNRLYWYRQTLGQGPEFLTYFQNEAQLEKSRLLSDRFSAERPKGSFSTLEIQRTEQGDSAMYLCASSLAGLAGPKETQYFGPGTRLLVL.

This clonotype appeared once. The V and J genes are TRBV11-2 and TRBJ2-7; D gene uncertain. Germline-derived CDR1 and CDR2 are SGHAT and FQNNGV. There are 12 residues in the CDR3. The V and J ends lost 5 bases and 6 bases respectively, with 11 bases between them. CDR3 bases: TGTGCCAGCAGCCCCCTCCATCTCGAGCAGTACTTC. Translated: CASSPLHLEQYF.

The chain joins TRBV2 to TRBJ2-1, with 8 nucleotides matching TRBD2. CDR1 and CDR2 from the germline V gene are SNHLY and FYNNEI. The CDR3 covers 14 residues. V dropped 8 bases and J dropped 6; count of bases not matched to a gene: 9. CDR3 in DNA: TGTGCCAGCCCGAGCACCGGGGGGGGCAATGAGCAGTTCTTC. The encoded protein is CASPSTGGGNEQFF.

This chain uses TRBV6-1 with TRBJ1-1; D not resolved. Trimming pared 4 bases from V and 0 bases from J, leaving 9 bases between. The CDR3 is made up of 14 amino acids. Germline CDR1 and CDR2: MNHNS and SASEGT. The CDR3 DNA follows: TGTGCCAGCAGTGTGGTGCAGGTGAACACTGAAGCTTTCTTT. Amino acid sequence: CASSVVQVNTEAFF.

This clonotype was detected a few times. The CDR3: CASPRDRGRRETQYF. The CDR3 DNA follows: TGTGCCAGCCCCCGGGACAGGGGGCGCCGAGAGACCCAGTACTTC. The chain is built from TRBV2 and TRBJ2-5; TRBD1 matches at 12 bases. The CDR3 runs to 15 residues. Germline CDR1 is SNHLY and CDR2 is FYNNEI. V shed 8 bases, J shed 4 bases, and the junction held 8 bases outside the gene matches.

The CDR3 bases are TGTGCCAGCAGCCAAGAGGGAGGACAGGCGATCTATGGCTACACCTTC. Protein: CASSQEGGQAIYGYTF. The chain uses TRBV3-1 and TRBJ1-2, with 7 positions matching TRBD1. This CDR3 is 16 amino acids long. CDR1 is LGHDT and CDR2 is YNNKEL in the germline V gene (reference sequence). The V segment lost 0 bases and the J segment 4 bases; nucleotides outside the gene matches: 8.

J is TRBJ1-3 and V is TRBV7-2, with 7 bases matching TRBD1. The CDR3 extends over 16 amino acids. With V trimmed by 5 bases and J by 2 bases, 9 bases remained unmatched. Germline V gene sequence: CDR1 SGHTA, CDR2 FQGNSA. The CDR3 region has the DNA TGTGCCAGCAGCCCGCGGACAGGTCAAACTGGAAACACCATATATTTT. The encoded protein is CASSPRTGQTGNTIYF.

The chain couples TRBV19 to TRBJ2-1; D gene unclear. Trimming took 5 bases from V and 5 from J, leaving 10 bases between them. This CDR3 has 13 residues. The germline CDR1 and CDR2 sequences are LNHDA and SQIVND (reference sequence). The CDR3 protein is CASSLGQNNEQFF. The CDR3 DNA sequence: TGTGCCAGTAGTCTCGGGCAAAACAATGAGCAGTTCTTC.

The chain employs TRBV5-1 and TRBJ1-1; TRBD1 agrees at 9 bases. CDR1 is SGHRS, CDR2 YFSETQ, per germline. With 7 bases clipped from V and 5 bases from J, the junction kept 6 bases outside the gene matches. This CDR3 is 13 amino acids long. In DNA form, the CDR3 reads TGCGCCAGCGGGGGACAGGGAGGAACTGAAGCTTTCTTT. It yields the protein CASGGQGGTEAFF.

This clonotype was counted between two and nine times. The chain combines TRBV20-1 with TRBJ1-3; the D is unclear. Germline V gene data show CDR1 as DFQATT and CDR2 as SNEGSKA (reference sequence). V lost 7 bases to trimming and J lost 1 base, with 5 bases between them. CDR3 length: 11 residues. The CDR3 nucleotides are TGCAGTGGGTTGTCTGGAAACACCATATATTTT. It translates to CSGLSGNTIYF.